The present TCR beta chain was sequenced within a study of blood T cell repertoires in COVID-19. Study summary: Samples taken during acute and convalescent COVID-19 were collected in the United States, Italy and Spain. T cells, B-cell-depleted T cells, or PBMCs supplied cDNA or gDNA.

In the original analysis: Amplification with reference gene primers provided the estimates of nucleated cell counts. Sequencing was performed with immunoSEQ multiplex PCR; in TCRdb, only in-frame clones are kept and a portion is missing. The V and J calls and clone size are taken from that table; D and trimming were inferred from the DNA. The data hold about 170,000 clones, with about 85% observed a single time. The Seattle patients, enrolled during active infection, were followed longitudinally. V shed 6 bases, J shed 10 bases, and the junction held 8 bases outside the gene matches. This CDR3 is built from 12 residues. Germline V CDR1 and CDR2: SQVTM, ANQGSEA.

This TCR was sampled from a man older than 75 with COVID-19, enrolled during active disease. The chain employs TRBV29-1 and TRBJ1-1; 10 bases match TRBD1. The sample was peripheral blood. The CDR3 here is CSVRQGAPRAFF. The CDR3 DNA is TGCAGCGTAAGACAGGGGGCGCCGAGAGCTTTCTTT.